This TCR beta chain is from a study of human T cells and chemical hapten exposure. At the level of the study: DPC at 0.01% went onto the upper back in patch tests, read at 6 days. Chiefly female patients presented with alopecia areata, totalis or universalis. Study-wide results and caveats: No change in TCRs above 1 in 1000 frequency was produced by DPC sensitization.

Note on this clonotype: Antigen specificity is unknown.

The CDR3 extends over 16 amino acids. The germline V gene has CDR1 MNHNS and CDR2 SASEGT. With V trimmed by 5 bases and J by 1 base, 7 bases remained unmatched. Time point reported: pre-sensitization, week 0. Noted treatment: therapeutic diphenylcyclopropenone sensitization with weekly scalp DPC. In TCRdb, the RACE reads were re-called with MiXCR into one record per CDR3 protein. The sample yields a few hundred thousand distinct CDR3 sequences, over 5% seen once. The sample in question was whole blood, obtained in connection with sensitization to the hapten diphenylcyclopropenone (DPC). The clonotype comes from a woman aged 18-30 years with alopecia areata. Some clones in this sample may be carry-over from other donors' samples. This chain connects TRBV6-1 to TRBJ2-2, with 7 bases aligning to TRBD1. The CDR3 loop reads CASSPYRGLNTGELFF. CDR3 coding DNA: TGTGCCAGCAGTCCCTACAGGGGCCTGAACACCGGGGAGCTGTTTTTT.